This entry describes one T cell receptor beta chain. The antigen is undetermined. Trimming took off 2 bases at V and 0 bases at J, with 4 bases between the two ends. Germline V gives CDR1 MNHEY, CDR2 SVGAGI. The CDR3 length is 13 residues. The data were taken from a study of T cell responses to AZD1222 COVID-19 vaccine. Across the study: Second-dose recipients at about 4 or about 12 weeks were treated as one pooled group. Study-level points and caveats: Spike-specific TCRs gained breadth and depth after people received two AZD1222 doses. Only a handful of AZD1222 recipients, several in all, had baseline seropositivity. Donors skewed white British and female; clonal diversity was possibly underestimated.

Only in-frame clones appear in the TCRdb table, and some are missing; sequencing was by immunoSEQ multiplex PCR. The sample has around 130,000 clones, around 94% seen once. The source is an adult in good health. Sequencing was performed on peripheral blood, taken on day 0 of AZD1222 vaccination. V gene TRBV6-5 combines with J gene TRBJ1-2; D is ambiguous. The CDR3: CASSYQANYGYTF. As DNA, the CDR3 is TGTGCCAGCAGTTACCAAGCTAACTATGGCTACACCTTC.